The 19 T cell receptor beta chains listed next were all sequenced from one sample in a study of blood T cell repertoires in COVID-19. The table came from immunoSEQ multiplex PCR; TCRdb's copy has only in-frame clones and leaves some out. The data show 110,000 to 150,000 clones, approximately 82% seen once. Sequencing was performed on peripheral blood. The receptor set was obtained from a human donor in a cohort sampled during active COVID-19.

This clone was counted between two and nine times. The rearrangement joins TRBV28 to TRBJ1-4; 10 bases are shared with TRBD1. This CDR3 spans 15 amino acids. V shed 6 bases and J 7 bases; nucleotides not matched to a gene: 8. Germline-derived CDR1 and CDR2 are MDHEN and SYDVKM. CDR3 region: CASSLLTGGVEKLFF. Here the CDR3 DNA reads TGTGCCAGCAGCCTATTGACAGGGGGCGTTGAAAAACTGTTTTTT.

This clone was seen only once. The V gene is TRBV10-3, the J gene TRBJ2-3; TRBD2 matches at 8 bases. This CDR3 region has 16 residues. CDR1 ENHRY and CDR2 SYGVKD come from the germline V gene. J was trimmed by 4 bases and V by 9 bases; bases with no gene match: 15. Written as DNA, the CDR3 is TGTGCCATGGGGGCTCAAGCGGGAGTATTCGCAGATACGCAGTATTTT. Protein sequence: CAMGAQAGVFADTQYF.

V usage is TRBV9 and J usage is TRBJ2-3; 8 bases map to TRBD2. After removal of 0 bases from V and 0 bases from J, the junction contained 6 bases not matched to a gene. Germline CDR1 and CDR2: SGDLS and YYNGEE. The CDR3 contains 17 residues. CDR3 bases: TGTGCCAGCAGCGTAGGGAGACTAGCGACTAGCACAGATACGCAGTATTTT. Amino acid sequence: CASSVGRLATSTDTQYF. The variable domain in full, with the rest retrieved from reference TRBV9 and TRBJ2-3, is DSGVTQTPKHLITATGQRVTLRCSPRSGDLSVYWYQQSLDQGLQFLIQYYNGEERAKGNILERFSAQQFPDLHSELNLSSLELGDSALYFCASSVGRLATSTDTQYFGPGTRLTVL.

The chain uses TRBV3-1 (or the pseudogene TRBV3-2) and TRBJ1-1; D unclear. Germline V gives CDR1 LGHDT, CDR2 YNNKEL (reference sequence). Trimming took 2 bases from V and 11 from J, leaving 9 bases between them. The CDR3 is 11 amino acids. CDR3 in amino acids: CASSQSHFAFF. The CDR3 DNA reads TGTGCCAGCAGCCAATCACATTTCGCTTTCTTT.

This sequence joins TRBV24-1 and TRBJ2-1; 8 bases are a match to TRBD2. V lost 2 bases, J lost 2 bases, and 4 bases stayed unmatched. The CDR3 has 16 amino acids. CDR1 and CDR2 from the germline V gene are KGHDR and SFDVKD. The CDR3 loop reads CATSDSGLATYNEQFF. As DNA, the CDR3 is TGTGCCACCAGTGATTCAGGACTAGCCACCTACAATGAGCAGTTCTTC.

V and J are TRBV6-4 and TRBJ1-1; D is possibly TRBD1 (5 bases). V lost 3 bases to trimming and J lost 10 bases, with 15 bases between them. This CDR3 contains 13 residues. Germline values: CDR1 MRHNA, CDR2 SNTAGT. CDR3 amino acids: CASSELQGDRAFF. The DNA for the CDR3 is TGTGCCAGCAGTGAGCTCCAAGGGGATAGAGCTTTCTTT.

J is TRBJ1-2 and V is TRBV5-1; D possibly corresponds to TRBD1 (5 bases). The CDR3 contains 13 residues. Germline values: CDR1 SGHRS, CDR2 YFSETQ. Trimming took 6 bases from V and 8 from J, leaving 17 bases between them. The CDR3 bases are TGCGCCAGCAAAAGATCAGGGACTACGGGCTACACCTTC. It is translated as CASKRSGTTGYTF.

The chain is built from TRBV19 and TRBJ2-1; 11 nucleotides agree with TRBD2. This CDR3 is built from 15 residues. CDR1 is LNHDA, CDR2 SQIVND, per germline (reference sequence). The J segment lost 9 bases and the V segment lost 7 bases, leaving 11 bases of the junction unmatched. The CDR3 is CASIQLAGVPGEQFF. Here the CDR3 DNA reads TGTGCCAGTATTCAACTAGCGGGAGTTCCGGGTGAGCAGTTCTTC.

The V and J genes are TRBV28 and TRBJ1-2, with D uncertain. Germline V CDR1 and CDR2: MDHEN, SYDVKM. The CDR3 extends over 14 amino acids. Trimming took 5 bases from V and 8 from J, leaving 18 bases between them. CDR3 loop: CASSLMWEKSGYTF. DNA for the CDR3: TGTGCCAGCAGTCTGATGTGGGAGAAGTCGGGCTACACCTTC.

The chain employs TRBV3-1 (or the pseudogene TRBV3-2) and TRBJ1-5, with 9 positions matching TRBD1. The CDR3 runs 16 residues. CDR1 is LGHDT and CDR2 is YNNKEL in the germline V gene (reference sequence). Unmatched junction bases numbered 9, after V lost 3 bases and J lost 6 bases. The CDR3 DNA is TGTGCCAGCAGCCAGACCGGGACAGGGTATAGTCAGCCCCAGCATTTT. Its translation: CASSQTGTGYSQPQHF.

The chain employs TRBV27 and TRBJ2-7; maybe TRBD2 (6 bases). V lost 6 bases and J 0 bases, leaving 24 bases between the germline ends. Per the germline V gene, CDR1 is MNHEY and CDR2 is SMNVEV (reference sequence). This CDR3 is built from 18 residues. The chain's CDR3 is CASRSQKGWDGSSYEQYF. In DNA, the CDR3 is TGTGCCAGCAGGAGCCAAAAAGGTTGGGACGGGAGCTCCTACGAGCAGTACTTC.

The J gene is TRBJ2-7, the V gene TRBV18; TRBD1 matches 7 bases. CDR1 is KGHSH, CDR2 LQKENI, per germline. V gave up 0 bases and J gave up 2 bases; unmatched junction bases: 4. The CDR3 length is 15 residues. CDR3 bases: TGTGCCAGCTCACCACCAAGACAGGGAACCTACGAGCAGTACTTC. It yields the protein CASSPPRQGTYEQYF.

The gene calls are TRBV2 and TRBJ2-7; 14 bases fit TRBD2. V lost 6 bases, J lost 3 bases, and 4 bases stayed unmatched. This CDR3 spans 15 amino acids. Germline lookup yields CDR1 SNHLY and CDR2 FYNNEI. The CDR3 coding sequence is TGTGCCAGCAGCCCAGGACTAGCGGGAGGCTACGAGCAGTACTTC. Protein sequence: CASSPGLAGGYEQYF.

CDR3 amino acids: CASSVLAGGGDEQFF. The CDR3 DNA reads as TGCGCCAGCAGCGTCCTAGCGGGAGGAGGGGATGAGCAGTTCTTC. This sequence joins TRBV5-1 and TRBJ2-1, with 11 bases identical to TRBD2. After removal of 4 bases from V and 8 bases from J, the junction contained 8 bases not matched to a gene. The CDR3 has 15 amino acids. Germline V lookup: CDR1 SGHRS, CDR2 YFSETQ.

The chain couples TRBV19 to TRBJ1-2, with TRBD1 as a possible D gene (5 bases). V was cut by 3 bases and J by 0 bases, with 11 bases left in between. The germline V gene encodes CDR1 LNHDA and CDR2 SQIVND (reference sequence). The CDR3 has 15 residues. The CDR3 DNA is TGTGCCAGTAGTATGCGGGACCTTGCTAACTATGGCTACACCTTC. Protein product: CASSMRDLANYGYTF.

The V gene is TRBV2, the J gene TRBJ2-2; D is possibly TRBD2 (6 bases). The germline V gene encodes CDR1 SNHLY and CDR2 FYNNEI. There are 14 residues in the CDR3. V lost 3 bases and J lost 2, with 7 bases in between. The DNA for the CDR3 is TGTGCCAGCAGTGAGACTAGAAACACCGGGGAGCTGTTTTTT. As protein: CASSETRNTGELFF.

This clone was detected a few times. This sequence joins TRBV5-1 and TRBJ2-7; tentative D call: TRBD1 (7 bases). In germline, CDR1 is SGHRS, CDR2 YFSETQ. The CDR3 totals 14 residues. Trimming shortened V by 5 bases and J by 3 bases, and 15 bases separated the two germline ends. The CDR3: CASSIAGQLYEQYF. The CDR3 DNA follows: TGCGCCAGCAGTATTGCGGGACAGCTCTACGAGCAGTACTTC.

This clone was recorded once. This chain uses TRBV6-2 or TRBV6-3 with TRBJ2-7; unclear D gene. Trimming stripped 1 base from V and 2 bases from J, with 6 bases between. Germline V lookup: CDR1 MNHEY, CDR2 SVGEGT. The CDR3 loop spans 13 amino acids. CDR3 loop: CASSYWATYEQYF. In DNA form, the CDR3 reads TGTGCCAGCAGTTACTGGGCTACCTACGAGCAGTACTTC.

The chain has TRBV7-2 and TRBJ2-3, with 8 positions matching TRBD2. Trimming removed 5 bases from V and 6 bases from J; junction bases left unmatched: 22. The CDR3 loop spans 19 amino acids. Germline assignment: CDR1 SGHTA and CDR2 FQGNSA. CDR3 protein: CASSPLPRLAPRRGDTQYF. In DNA, the CDR3 is TGTGCCAGCAGCCCACTCCCTCGACTAGCGCCTAGGAGGGGGGATACGCAGTATTTT.